This TCR beta chain was found in a study of spatial heterogeneity in lung cancer. Study summary: Detection consistently yielded more beta chains than alpha chains.

Broader study findings: Ubiquitous expanded TCR counts tracked ubiquitous nonsynonymous mutations, and regional counts tracked regional ones. Counts that tracked tumor mutation counts were those of expanded intratumoral alpha and beta TCRs. It was estimated that coverage of tumor T cells reached roughly 7% for alpha chains and about 13% for beta chains.

TCRdb independently ran MiXCR on the 5' RACE reads; one entry per CDR3 protein. Here the sample spans roughly 10,000 distinct CDR3 sequences, approximately 7.9% being singletons. This clonotype qualifies as medium-sized. Antigen unknown. Time point described: sample taken at primary tumor resection. Whole RNA from tumor, nontumor lung or frozen PBMC was sequenced unsorted. This CDR3 comprises 15 residues. Per germline, CDR1 SGHKS and CDR2 YYEKEE (reference sequence). The V end was cut by 6 bases, the J end by 2 bases, with 18 bases between. The specimen was lung tumor tissue, collected at surgery. This chain connects TRBV5-5 to TRBJ2-7; no reliable D call. This clonotype was obtained from a female donor with early-stage non-small cell lung cancer. CDR3 sequence: CASTQSPTETYEQYF. The CDR3 coding sequence is TGTGCCAGCACCCAATCGCCGACGGAGACCTACGAGCAGTACTTC.